This T cell receptor (beta chain) appears in the sequencing data of a study of beta chain features in type 1 diabetes. This CDR3 is 14 amino acids long. V lost 4 bases and J lost 0, with 10 bases in between. The germline CDR1 and CDR2 sequences are GTSNPN and SVGIG (reference sequence). The authors reverse transcribed all of the isolated RNA, so sequencing captured expressed TCRB transcripts. Libraries were prepared by immunoSEQ multiplex PCR; TCRdb keeps only in-frame clonotypes and omits some of them. The table lists more than 350,000 clones, approximately 10% of them singletons. This clone was counted a few times. Via CD45RO/CCR7/CD25/CD127/CD95/CD27, cells of the CD4+ naive, central memory, regulatory and stem cell-like memory subsets were sorted. Purities over 98% were achieved in all sorted populations.

This TCR derives from a woman between 18 and 30 years old in good health. The J gene is TRBJ2-1, the V gene TRBV30; weak D call: TRBD2 (5 bases). Material: naive CD4+ T cells from blood. The CDR3 is CAWNQRSSYNEQFF. In DNA form, the CDR3 reads TGTGCCTGGAATCAGCGGAGCTCCTACAATGAGCAGTTCTTC.